These T cell receptor beta chains were read from a single sample in a study of early T cells in non-severe SARS-CoV-2 infection. One entry per CDR3 protein results from TCRdb running MiXCR on the 5' RACE reads. The sample holds tens of thousands of distinct CDR3 sequences, approximately 10% seen once. What was sequenced was whole blood. The receptors come from an adult who was a healthcare worker with PCR-confirmed SARS-CoV-2 infection or an uninfected control (not recorded which). Both conserved end residues are part of each CDR3. Fields, in order: clone size, J gene, V gene, D gene, CDR3 protein, CDR3 DNA. A D gene is named only where the DNA matches it firmly. Clone sizes are given selectively: once, few, many, or a class where the clone is expanded.

- TRBJ2-7 TRBV25-1 - CASKVGVGQYF TGTGCCAGCAAGGTGGGGGTCGGGCAGTACTTC
- TRBJ2-1 TRBV5-6 - CASSFAAPREQFF TGTGCCAGCAGCTTTGCAGCCCCTAGAGAGCAGTTCTTC
many TRBJ2-7 TRBV29-1 TRBD2 CSAAGTSGTYEQYF TGCAGCGCAGCCGGGACTAGCGGCACTTACGAGCAGTACTTC
many TRBJ2-1 TRBV29-1 - CSVGLDRYNEQFF TGCAGCGTTGGGTTGGACAGATACAATGAGCAGTTCTTC
- TRBJ2-5 TRBV10-3 - CAISARGRGGFETQYF TGTGCCATCAGTGCCAGAGGCAGGGGAGGTTTTGAGACCCAGTACTTC
- TRBJ2-6 TRBV28 - CASSSLGFSGANVLTF TGTGCCAGCAGTTCCCTGGGGTTCTCTGGGGCCAACGTCCTGACTTTC
- TRBJ1-4 TRBV9 - CASSVGTTTNEKLFF TGTGCCAGCAGCGTCGGGACAACAACTAATGAAAAACTGTTTTTT
- TRBJ2-5 TRBV29-1 - CSGRPGQETQYF TGCAGTGGGAGGCCAGGTCAAGAGACCCAGTACTTC
few TRBJ2-1 TRBV5-4 TRBD2 CASSAGGPGNEQFF TGTGCCAGCAGCGCGGGAGGGCCCGGCAATGAGCAGTTCTTC
many TRBJ2-7 TRBV5-5 TRBD2 CASRPGLAGRTPSEQYF TGTGCCAGCAGACCCGGACTAGCGGGGCGAACCCCCAGCGAGCAGTACTTC
many TRBJ1-1 TRBV20-1 - CSAREVRGSAEAFF TGCAGTGCTAGAGAGGTCAGGGGTTCCGCTGAAGCTTTCTTT
many TRBJ2-1 TRBV15 - CATSRDLHNEQFF TGTGCCACCAGCAGAGATTTGCACAATGAGCAGTTCTTC
- TRBJ2-7 TRBV3-1 - CASSFLYEQYF TGTGCCAGCAGCTTCCTGTACGAGCAGTACTTC
many TRBJ2-7 TRBV30 - CAWSVLTYEQYF TGTGCCTGGAGTGTACTAACCTACGAGCAGTACTTC
few TRBJ2-7 TRBV10-3 - CAISPGTFEQYF TGTGCCATCAGCCCCGGGACTTTCGAGCAGTACTTC